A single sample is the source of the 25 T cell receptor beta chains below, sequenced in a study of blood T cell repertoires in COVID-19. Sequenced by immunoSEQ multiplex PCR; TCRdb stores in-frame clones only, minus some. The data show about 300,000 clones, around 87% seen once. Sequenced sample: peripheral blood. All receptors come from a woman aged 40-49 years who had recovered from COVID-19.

CDR3 bases: TGTGCCAGCAGCTCGACGGGACAGGGGATGAACACTGAAGCTTTCTTT. Translation: CASSSTGQGMNTEAFF. The chain recombines TRBV5-4 with TRBJ1-1, with 10 bases that match TRBD1. V was clipped by 3 bases and J by 0 bases; unmatched bases: 5. The CDR3 length is 16 residues. Germline assignment: CDR1 SGHNT and CDR2 YYREEE (reference sequence).

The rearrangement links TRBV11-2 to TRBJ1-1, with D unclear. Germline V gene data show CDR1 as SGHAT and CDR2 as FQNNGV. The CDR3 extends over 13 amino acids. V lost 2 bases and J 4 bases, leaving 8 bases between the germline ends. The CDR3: CASSLRSSTEAFF. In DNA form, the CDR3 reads TGTGCCAGCAGCTTAAGAAGTAGCACTGAAGCTTTCTTT.

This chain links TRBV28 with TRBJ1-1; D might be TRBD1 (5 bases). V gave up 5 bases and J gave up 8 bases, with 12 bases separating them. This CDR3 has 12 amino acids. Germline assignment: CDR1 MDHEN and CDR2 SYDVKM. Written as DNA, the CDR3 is TGTGCCAGCAGTCGGACATCAGCCGAAGCTTTCTTT. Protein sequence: CASSRTSAEAFF.

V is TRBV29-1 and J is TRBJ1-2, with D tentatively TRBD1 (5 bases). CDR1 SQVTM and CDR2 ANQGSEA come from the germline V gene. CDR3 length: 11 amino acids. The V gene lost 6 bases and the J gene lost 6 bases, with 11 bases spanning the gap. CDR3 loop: CSVRTSDGYTF. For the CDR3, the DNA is TGCAGCGTCAGGACATCCGATGGCTACACCTTC.

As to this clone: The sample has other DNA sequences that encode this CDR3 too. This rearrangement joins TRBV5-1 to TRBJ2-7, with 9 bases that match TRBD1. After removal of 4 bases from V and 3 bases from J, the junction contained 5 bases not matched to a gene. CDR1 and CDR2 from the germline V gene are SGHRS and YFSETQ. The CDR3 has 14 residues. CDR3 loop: CASSVDRGLYEQYF. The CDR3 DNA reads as TGCGCCAGCAGCGTGGACAGGGGCCTCTACGAGCAGTACTTC.

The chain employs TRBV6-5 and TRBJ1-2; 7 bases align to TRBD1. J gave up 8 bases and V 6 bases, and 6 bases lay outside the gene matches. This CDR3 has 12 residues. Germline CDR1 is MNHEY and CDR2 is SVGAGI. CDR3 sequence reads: CASSTGARGYTF. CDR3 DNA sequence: TGTGCCAGCAGCACAGGGGCTCGGGGCTACACCTTC.

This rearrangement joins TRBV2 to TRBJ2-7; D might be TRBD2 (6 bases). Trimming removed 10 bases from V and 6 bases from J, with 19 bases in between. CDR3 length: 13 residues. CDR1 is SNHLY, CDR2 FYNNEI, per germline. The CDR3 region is CAIGAGSPAEQYF. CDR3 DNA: TGTGCCATCGGGGCGGGATCGCCCGCCGAGCAGTACTTC.

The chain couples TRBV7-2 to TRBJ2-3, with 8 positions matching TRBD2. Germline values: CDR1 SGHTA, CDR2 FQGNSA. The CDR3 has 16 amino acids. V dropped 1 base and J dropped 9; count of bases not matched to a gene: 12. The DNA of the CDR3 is TGTGCCAGCAGCTTAGTTGGGGTGGCGGGGGGTAGCACGCAGTATTTT. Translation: CASSLVGVAGGSTQYF. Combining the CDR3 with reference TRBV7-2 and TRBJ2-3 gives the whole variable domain GAGVSQSPSNKVTEKGKDVELRCDPISGHTALYWYRQSLGQGLEFLIYFQGNSAPDKSGLPSDRFSAERTGGSVSTLTIQRTQQEDSAVYLCASSLVGVAGGSTQYFGPGTRLTVL.

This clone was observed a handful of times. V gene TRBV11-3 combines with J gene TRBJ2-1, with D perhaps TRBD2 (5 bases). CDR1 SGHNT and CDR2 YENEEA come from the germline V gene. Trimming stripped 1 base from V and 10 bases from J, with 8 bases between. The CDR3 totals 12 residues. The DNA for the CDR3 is TGTGCCAGCAGCTTAGCGGGAAGCGAGCAGTTCTTC. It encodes CASSLAGSEQFF.

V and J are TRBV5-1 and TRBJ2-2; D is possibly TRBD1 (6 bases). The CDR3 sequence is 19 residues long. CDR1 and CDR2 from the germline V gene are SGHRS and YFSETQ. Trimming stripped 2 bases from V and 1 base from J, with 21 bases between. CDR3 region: CASSLRDTLGVMNTGELFF. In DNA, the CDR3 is TGCGCCAGCAGCTTAAGGGACACCCTCGGGGTCATGAACACCGGGGAGCTGTTTTTT.

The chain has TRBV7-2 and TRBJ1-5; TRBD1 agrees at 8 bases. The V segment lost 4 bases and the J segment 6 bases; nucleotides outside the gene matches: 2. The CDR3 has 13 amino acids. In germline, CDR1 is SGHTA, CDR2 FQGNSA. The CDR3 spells CASSSQGAQPQHF. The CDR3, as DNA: TGTGCCAGCAGCTCTCAGGGGGCTCAGCCCCAGCATTTT.

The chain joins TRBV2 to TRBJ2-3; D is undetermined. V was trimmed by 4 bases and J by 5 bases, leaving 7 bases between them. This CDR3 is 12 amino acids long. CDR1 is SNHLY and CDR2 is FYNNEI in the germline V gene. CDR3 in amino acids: CASSAQRDTQYF. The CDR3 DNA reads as TGTGCCAGCAGTGCACAACGAGATACGCAGTATTTT.

In DNA form, the CDR3 reads TGTGCCAGTACCCGGGACAGGGGCGTGCATACGCAGTATTTT. Its translation is CASTRDRGVHTQYF. The genes are TRBV19 and TRBJ2-3; 10 nucleotides line up with TRBD1. The CDR3 contains 14 residues. Germline trimming cut 7 bases from V and 7 bases from J; bases unmatched to any gene: 8. CDR1 is LNHDA and CDR2 is SQIVND in the germline V gene (reference sequence).

The CDR3 region is CAWRGQVNEKLFF. In DNA, the CDR3 is TGTGCCTGGAGGGGACAGGTTAATGAAAAACTGTTTTTT. The rearrangement joins TRBV30 to TRBJ1-4; 8 bases are a match to TRBD1. Germline loops: CDR1 GTSNPN, CDR2 SVGIG (reference sequence). V shed 3 bases and J 4 bases; nucleotides not matched to a gene: 1. The CDR3 has 13 residues.

CDR3 nucleotide sequence: TGTGCCACCATTCCCCCCAACCAAGAGACCCAGTACTTC. Translating gives CATIPPNQETQYF. This rearrangement joins TRBV25-1 to TRBJ2-5; no clear D. The CDR3 is made up of 13 amino acids. V was trimmed by 10 bases and J by 0 bases, leaving 12 bases between them. From germline, CDR1 is MGHDK and CDR2 SYGVNS.

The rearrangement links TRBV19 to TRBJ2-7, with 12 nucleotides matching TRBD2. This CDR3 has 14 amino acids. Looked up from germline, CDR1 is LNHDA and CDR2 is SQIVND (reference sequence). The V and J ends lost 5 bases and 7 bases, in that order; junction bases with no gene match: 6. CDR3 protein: CASSPPGLAGEQYF. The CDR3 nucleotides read TGTGCCAGTAGTCCCCCGGGACTAGCGGGTGAGCAGTACTTC.

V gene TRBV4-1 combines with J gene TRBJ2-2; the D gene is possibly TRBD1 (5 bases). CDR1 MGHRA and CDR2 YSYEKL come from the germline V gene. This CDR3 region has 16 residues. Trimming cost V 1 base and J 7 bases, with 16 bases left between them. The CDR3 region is CASSQGAPRGIGELFF. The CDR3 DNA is TGCGCCAGCAGCCAAGGGGCGCCAAGGGGCATCGGGGAGCTGTTTTTT.

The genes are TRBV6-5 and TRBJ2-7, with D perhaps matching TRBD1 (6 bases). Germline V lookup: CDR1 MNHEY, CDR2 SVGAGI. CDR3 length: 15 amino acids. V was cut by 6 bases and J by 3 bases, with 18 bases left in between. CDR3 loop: CASSSSVKGGYEQYF. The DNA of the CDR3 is TGTGCCAGCAGCTCGTCCGTGAAAGGGGGCTACGAGCAGTACTTC.

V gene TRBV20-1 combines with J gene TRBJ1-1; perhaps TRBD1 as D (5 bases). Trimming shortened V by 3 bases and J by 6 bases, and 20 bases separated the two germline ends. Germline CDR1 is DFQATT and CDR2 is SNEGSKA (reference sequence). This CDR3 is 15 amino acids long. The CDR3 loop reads CSASPRVGWSAEAFF. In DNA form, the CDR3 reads TGCAGTGCTAGTCCCAGGGTGGGGTGGTCGGCTGAAGCTTTCTTT.

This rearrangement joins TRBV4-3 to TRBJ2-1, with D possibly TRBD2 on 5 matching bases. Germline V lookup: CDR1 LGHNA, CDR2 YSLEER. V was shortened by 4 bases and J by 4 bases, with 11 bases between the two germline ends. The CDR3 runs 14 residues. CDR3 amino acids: CASSLERAYNEQFF. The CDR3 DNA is TGCGCCAGCAGCCTGGAGAGGGCTTACAATGAGCAGTTCTTC.

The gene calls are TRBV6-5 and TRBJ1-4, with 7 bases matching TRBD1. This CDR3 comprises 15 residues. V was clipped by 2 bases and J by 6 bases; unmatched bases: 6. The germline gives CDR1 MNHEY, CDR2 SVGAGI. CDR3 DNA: TGTGCCAGCAGTTACGCGCAGGGGGTGGATGAAAAACTGTTTTTT. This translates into CASSYAQGVDEKLFF.

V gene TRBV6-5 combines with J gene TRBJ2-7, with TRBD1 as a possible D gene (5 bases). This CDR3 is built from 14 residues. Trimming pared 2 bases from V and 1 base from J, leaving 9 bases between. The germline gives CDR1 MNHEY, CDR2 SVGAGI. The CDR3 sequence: CASSYAQGSYEQYF. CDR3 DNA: TGTGCCAGCAGTTACGCCCAGGGTTCCTACGAGCAGTACTTC.

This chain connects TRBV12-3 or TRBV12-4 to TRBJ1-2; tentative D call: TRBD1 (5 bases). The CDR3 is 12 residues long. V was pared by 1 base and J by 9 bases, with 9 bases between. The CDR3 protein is CASSLDRPSYTF. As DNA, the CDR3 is TGTGCCAGCAGTTTAGACAGGCCTAGCTACACCTTC.

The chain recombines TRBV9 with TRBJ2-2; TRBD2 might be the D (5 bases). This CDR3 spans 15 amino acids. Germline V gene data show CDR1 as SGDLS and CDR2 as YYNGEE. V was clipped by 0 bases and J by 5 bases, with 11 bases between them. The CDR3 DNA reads TGTGCCAGCAGCGTAGATGGGAGAGGAACCGGGGAGCTGTTTTTT. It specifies CASSVDGRGTGELFF.

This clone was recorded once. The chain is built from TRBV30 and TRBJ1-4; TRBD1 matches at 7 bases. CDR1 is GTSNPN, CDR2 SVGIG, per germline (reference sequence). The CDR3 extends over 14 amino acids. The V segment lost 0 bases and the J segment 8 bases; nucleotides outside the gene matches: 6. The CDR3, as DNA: TGTGCCTGGAGTGTAACAGGGGTAATCGAAAAACTGTTTTTT. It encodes CAWSVTGVIEKLFF.